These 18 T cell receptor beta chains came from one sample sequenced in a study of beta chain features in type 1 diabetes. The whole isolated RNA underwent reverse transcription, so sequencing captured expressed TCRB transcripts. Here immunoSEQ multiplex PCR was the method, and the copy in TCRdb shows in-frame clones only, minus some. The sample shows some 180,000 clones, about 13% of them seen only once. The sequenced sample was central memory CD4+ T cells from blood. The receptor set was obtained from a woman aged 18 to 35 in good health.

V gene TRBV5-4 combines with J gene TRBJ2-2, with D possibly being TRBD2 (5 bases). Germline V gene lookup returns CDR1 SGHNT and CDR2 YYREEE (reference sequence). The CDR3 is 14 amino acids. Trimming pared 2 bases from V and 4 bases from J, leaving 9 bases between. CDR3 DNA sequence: TGTGCCAGCAGCTTAGAGGGAATCACCGGGGAGCTGTTTTTT. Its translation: CASSLEGITGELFF. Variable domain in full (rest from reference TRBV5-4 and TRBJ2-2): ETGVTQSPTHLIKTRGQQVTLRCSSQSGHNTVSWYQQALGQGPQFIFQYYREEENGRGNFPPRFSGLQFPNYSSELNVNALELDDSALYLCASSLEGITGELFFGEGSRLTVL.

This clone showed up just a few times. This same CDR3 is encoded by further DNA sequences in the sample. DNA for the CDR3: TGTGCCAGCTCACCTCGAGGGACTAACTACGAGCAGTACTTC. This codes for CASSPRGTNYEQYF. The V call is TRBV18, the J call TRBJ2-7, with 7 bases aligning to TRBD2. V was clipped by 3 bases and J by 3 bases; unmatched bases: 5. The CDR3 consists of 14 residues. Germline lookup yields CDR1 KGHSH and CDR2 LQKENI.

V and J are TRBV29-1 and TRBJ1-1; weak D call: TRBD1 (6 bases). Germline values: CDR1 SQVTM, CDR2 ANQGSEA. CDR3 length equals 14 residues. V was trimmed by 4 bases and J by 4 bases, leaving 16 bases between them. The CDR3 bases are TGCAGCGTTGTTTATAGGGGGTGGGCCACTGAAGCTTTCTTT. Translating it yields CSVVYRGWATEAFF. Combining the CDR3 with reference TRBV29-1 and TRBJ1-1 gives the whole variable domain SAVISQKPSRDICQRGTSLTIQCQVDSQVTMMFWYRQQPGQSLTLIATANQGSEATYESGFVIDKFPISRPNLTFSTLTVSNMSPEDSSIYLCSVVYRGWATEAFFGQGTRLTVV.

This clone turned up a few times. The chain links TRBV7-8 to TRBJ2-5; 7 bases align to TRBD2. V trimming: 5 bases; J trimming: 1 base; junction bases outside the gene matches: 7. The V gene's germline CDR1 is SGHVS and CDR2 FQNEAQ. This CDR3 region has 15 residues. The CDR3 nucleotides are TGTGCCAGCAGCCAACCGCGGGAGCCCCAAGAGACCCAGTACTTC. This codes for CASSQPREPQETQYF.

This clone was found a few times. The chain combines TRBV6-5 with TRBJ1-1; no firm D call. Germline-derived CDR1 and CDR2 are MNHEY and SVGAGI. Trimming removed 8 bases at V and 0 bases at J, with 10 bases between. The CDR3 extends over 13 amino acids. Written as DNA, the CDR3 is TGTGCCAGCGAGAGAGAGATGAACACTGAAGCTTTCTTT. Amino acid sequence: CASEREMNTEAFF.

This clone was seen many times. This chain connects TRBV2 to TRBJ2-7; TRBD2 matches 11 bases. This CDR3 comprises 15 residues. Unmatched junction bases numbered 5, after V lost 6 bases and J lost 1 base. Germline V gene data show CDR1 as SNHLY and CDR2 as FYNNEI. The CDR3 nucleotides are TGTGCCAGCAGCTTAGCGGGAGGGCCGTCCTACGAGCAGTACTTC. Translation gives CASSLAGGPSYEQYF.

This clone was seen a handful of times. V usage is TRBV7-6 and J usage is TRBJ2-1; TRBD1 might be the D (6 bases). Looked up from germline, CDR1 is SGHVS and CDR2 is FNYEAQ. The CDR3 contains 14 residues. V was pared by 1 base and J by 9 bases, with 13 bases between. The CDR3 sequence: CASSLGPRGSEQFF. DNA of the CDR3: TGTGCCAGCAGCTTAGGGCCCAGGGGTAGTGAGCAGTTCTTC.

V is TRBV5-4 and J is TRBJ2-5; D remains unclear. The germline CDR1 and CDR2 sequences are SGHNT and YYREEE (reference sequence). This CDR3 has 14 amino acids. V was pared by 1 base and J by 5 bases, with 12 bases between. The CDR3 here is CASSLLSLGETQYF. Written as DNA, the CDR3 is TGTGCCAGCAGCTTGTTGTCCCTCGGGGAGACCCAGTACTTC.

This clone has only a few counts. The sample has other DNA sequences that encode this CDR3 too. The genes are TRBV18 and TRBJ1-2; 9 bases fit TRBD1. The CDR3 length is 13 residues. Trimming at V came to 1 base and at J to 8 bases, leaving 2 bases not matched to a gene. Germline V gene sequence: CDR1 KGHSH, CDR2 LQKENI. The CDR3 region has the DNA TGTGCCAGCTCACCACGACAGGGGGAAGGCTACACCTTC. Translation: CASSPRQGEGYTF.

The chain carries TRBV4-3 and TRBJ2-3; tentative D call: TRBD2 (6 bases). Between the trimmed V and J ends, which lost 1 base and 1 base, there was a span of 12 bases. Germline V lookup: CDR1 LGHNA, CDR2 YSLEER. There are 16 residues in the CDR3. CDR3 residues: CASSQAGSGRTDTQYF. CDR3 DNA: TGCGCCAGCAGCCAAGCTGGCAGCGGGCGCACAGATACGCAGTATTTT.

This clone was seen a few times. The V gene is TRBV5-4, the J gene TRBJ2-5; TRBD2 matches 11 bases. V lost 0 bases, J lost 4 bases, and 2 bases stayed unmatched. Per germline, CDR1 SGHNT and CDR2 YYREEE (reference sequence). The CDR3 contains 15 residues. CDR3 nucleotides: TGTGCCAGCAGCTTGGCGCTAGCGGGGGGAGAGACCCAGTACTTC. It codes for CASSLALAGGETQYF.

This CDR3 reads CASSGRLAGGQETQYF. The CDR3 DNA sequence: TGTGCCAGCAGCGGGAGACTAGCGGGAGGGCAGGAGACCCAGTACTTC. This rearrangement joins TRBV5-4 to TRBJ2-5; 14 bases align to TRBD2. V dropped 4 bases and J dropped 5; count of bases not matched to a gene: 7. Per the germline V gene, CDR1 is SGHNT and CDR2 is YYREEE (reference sequence). The CDR3 length is 16 residues.

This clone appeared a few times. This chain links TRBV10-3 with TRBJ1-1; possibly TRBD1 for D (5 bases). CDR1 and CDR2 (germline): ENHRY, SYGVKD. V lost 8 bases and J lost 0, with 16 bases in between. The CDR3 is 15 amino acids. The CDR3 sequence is CAIAPGVSMNTEAFF. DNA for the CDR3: TGTGCCATCGCCCCGGGGGTGAGCATGAACACTGAAGCTTTCTTT.

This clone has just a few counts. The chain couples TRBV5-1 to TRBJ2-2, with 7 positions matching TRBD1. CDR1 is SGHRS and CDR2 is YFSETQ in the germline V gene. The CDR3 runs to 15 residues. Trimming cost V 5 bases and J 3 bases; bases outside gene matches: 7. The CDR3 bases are TGCGCCAGCAGTTCGAGACAGGGTTACACCGGGGAGCTGTTTTTT. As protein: CASSSRQGYTGELFF.

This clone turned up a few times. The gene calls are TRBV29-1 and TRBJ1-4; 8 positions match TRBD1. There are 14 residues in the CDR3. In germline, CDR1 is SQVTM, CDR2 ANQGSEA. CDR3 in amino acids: CSARRDRRNEKLFF. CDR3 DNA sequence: TGCAGTGCTCGCCGGGACAGGAGAAATGAAAAACTGTTTTTT.

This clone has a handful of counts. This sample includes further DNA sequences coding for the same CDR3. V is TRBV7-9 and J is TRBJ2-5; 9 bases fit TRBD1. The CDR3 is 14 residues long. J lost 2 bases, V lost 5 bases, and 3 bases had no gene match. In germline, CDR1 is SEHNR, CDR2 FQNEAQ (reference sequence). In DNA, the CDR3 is TGTGCCAGCAGCAGGGGACAGGGACAAGAGACCCAGTACTTC. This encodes CASSRGQGQETQYF. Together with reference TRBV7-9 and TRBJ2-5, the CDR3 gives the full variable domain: DTGVSQNPRHKITKRGQNVTFRCDPISEHNRLYWYRQTLGQGPEFLTYFQNEAQLEKSRLLSDRFSAERPKGSFSTLEIQRTEQGDSAMYLCASSRGQGQETQYFGPGTRLLVL.

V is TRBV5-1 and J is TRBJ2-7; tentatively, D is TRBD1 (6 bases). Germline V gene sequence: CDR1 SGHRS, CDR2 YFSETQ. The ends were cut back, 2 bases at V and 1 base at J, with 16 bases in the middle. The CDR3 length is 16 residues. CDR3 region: CASSLTVQTGSYEQYF. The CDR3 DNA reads TGCGCCAGCAGCTTAACTGTCCAGACAGGTTCCTACGAGCAGTACTTC.

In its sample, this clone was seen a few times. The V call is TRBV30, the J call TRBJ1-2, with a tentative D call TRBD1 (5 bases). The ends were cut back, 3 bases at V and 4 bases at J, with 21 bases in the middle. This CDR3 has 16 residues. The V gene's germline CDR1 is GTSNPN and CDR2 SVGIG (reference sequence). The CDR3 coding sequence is TGTGCCTGGAGCCTTGCTGGGGGGGGGATAGGCTATGGCTACACCTTC. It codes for CAWSLAGGGIGYGYTF.